These 29 T cell receptor beta chains originate from one sample sequenced in a study of T cell repertoires in cytomegalovirus infection. TCRdb redid the calling of the reads with MiXCR, one entry per CDR3 protein. The sample gives under 200,000 distinct CDR3 sequences, less than 25% of which show up once; 20% to 30% is in the top ten. These receptors are not linked to any known antigen. The sequencing used CD8+ T cells from cultured PBMCs, collected from culture after CMV antigen stimulation. The receptor set was obtained from a human donor in good health (CMV status not recorded). Some clones in this sample may be carry-over from other donors' samples.

This clonotype was detected a few times. The chain carries TRBV7-9 and TRBJ2-1; 9 positions agree with TRBD1. The CDR3 has 16 amino acids. Germline CDR1 reads SEHNR; CDR2 reads FQNEAQ (reference sequence). V was pared by 5 bases and J by 9 bases, with 14 bases of the junction left unmatched. The CDR3 is CASSVLTGGELIEQFF. In nucleotides, the CDR3 is TGTGCCAGCAGCGTCCTGACAGGGGGGGAACTGATTGAGCAGTTCTTC. Drawing the rest from reference TRBV7-9 and TRBJ2-1, the complete variable domain is DTGVSQNPRHKITKRGQNVTFRCDPISEHNRLYWYRQTLGQGPEFLTYFQNEAQLEKSRLLSDRFSAERPKGSFSTLEIQRTEQGDSAMYLCASSVLTGGELIEQFFGPGTRLTVL.

This clonotype was detected ten times or more. The rearrangement uses TRBV12-3 or TRBV12-4 and TRBJ2-3, with unresolved D. The V and J ends lost 6 bases and 2 bases respectively, with 6 bases between them. The CDR3 runs to 12 residues. The CDR3 reads CASSAPTDTQYF. The DNA for the CDR3 is TGTGCCAGCAGCGCTCCCACAGATACGCAGTATTTT.

There are many counts of this clonotype. CDR3 amino acids: CASSEPKMNTEAFF. The CDR3 DNA follows: TGTGCCAGCAGTGAACCTAAAATGAACACTGAAGCTTTCTTT. The J gene is TRBJ1-1, the V gene TRBV2; D is ambiguous. This CDR3 is 14 amino acids long. CDR1 and CDR2 from the germline V gene are SNHLY and FYNNEI. V lost 2 bases, J lost 0 bases, and 7 bases lay in between.

The V call is TRBV9, the J call TRBJ1-2; no clear D. The germline gives CDR1 SGDLS, CDR2 YYNGEE. CDR3 size: 14 residues. Trimming removed 3 bases from V and 3 bases from J, with 12 bases in between. The CDR3 DNA follows: TGTGCCAGCAGCGCCAGTACAGATTACTATGGCTACACCTTC. This encodes CASSASTDYYGYTF.

The genes are TRBV7-2 and TRBJ2-7, with TRBD1 identical over 9 bases. V shed 1 base, J shed 6 bases, and the junction held 4 bases outside the gene matches. CDR3 size: 14 residues. Germline V gene lookup returns CDR1 SGHTA and CDR2 FQGNSA. This CDR3 is CASSLDRGRAEQYF. Written as DNA, the CDR3 is TGTGCCAGCAGCTTAGACAGGGGGCGAGCCGAGCAGTACTTC.

The sample holds a few counts of this clonotype. J is TRBJ2-3 and V is TRBV27; 9 bases agree with TRBD2. The V gene's germline CDR1 is MNHEY and CDR2 SMNVEV (reference sequence). The V gene end was trimmed by 5 bases and the J gene end by 1 base; junction bases not matched to a gene: 7. CDR3 length equals 16 residues. CDR3 sequence: CASSKIAGARTDTQYF. CDR3 DNA: TGTGCCAGCAGTAAGATAGCGGGGGCGCGCACAGATACGCAGTATTTT.

This clonotype was seen only a few times. This chain uses TRBV6-2 or TRBV6-3 with TRBJ2-1, with unresolved D. Looked up from germline, CDR1 is MNHEY and CDR2 is SVGEGT. This CDR3 has 17 amino acids. V shed 1 base and J shed 3 bases, with 16 bases lying between them. CDR3 residues: CASSYLVADRFYNEQFF. DNA of the CDR3: TGTGCCAGCAGTTACTTAGTAGCTGACCGATTCTACAATGAGCAGTTCTTC.

The rearrangement joins TRBV7-6 to TRBJ2-1; TRBD2 agrees at 13 bases. Germline loops: CDR1 SGHVS, CDR2 FNYEAQ. Trimming cost V 3 bases and J 9 bases; bases outside gene matches: 8. The CDR3 totals 16 residues. The CDR3 loop is CASSFALAGGRAEQFF. The CDR3 region has the DNA TGTGCCAGCAGCTTCGCACTAGCGGGGGGGCGGGCTGAGCAGTTCTTC.

The chain has TRBV28 and TRBJ2-3; D is uncertain. This CDR3 spans 14 amino acids. Per germline, CDR1 MDHEN and CDR2 SYDVKM. V was pared by 5 bases and J by 2 bases, with 11 bases between. In DNA form, the CDR3 reads TGTGCCAGCAGTGAGGACGGGTTCACAGATACGCAGTATTTT. Translated, it gives CASSEDGFTDTQYF.

The V gene is TRBV7-9, the J gene TRBJ1-1; 7 bases fit TRBD1. V lost 5 bases to trimming and J lost 4 bases; unmatched junction nucleotides: 10. The CDR3 contains 15 residues. Germline values: CDR1 SEHNR, CDR2 FQNEAQ (reference sequence). Here the CDR3 DNA reads TGTGCCAGCAGCCCCTTACAGGGGTTGGGCACTGAAGCTTTCTTT. Translating it yields CASSPLQGLGTEAFF.

This clonotype has at least ten counts. V and J are TRBV7-2 and TRBJ1-1; TRBD1 might be the D (5 bases). The CDR3 spans 16 residues. V gave up 5 bases and J gave up 4 bases, with 20 bases separating them. Per germline, CDR1 SGHTA and CDR2 FQGNSA. For the CDR3, the DNA is TGTGCCAGCAGCCTCCGACCCCCTCCCGGGGCCACTGAAGCTTTCTTT. Protein: CASSLRPPPGATEAFF.

V and J are TRBV4-1 and TRBJ1-5, with D tentatively TRBD1 (6 bases). Trimming took off 4 bases at V and 4 bases at J, with 14 bases between the two ends. This CDR3 spans 15 amino acids. Looked up from germline, CDR1 is MGHRA and CDR2 is YSYEKL. CDR3 bases: TGCGCCAGCAGCCTAGGGGGACATTCTAATCAGCCCCAGCATTTT. As protein: CASSLGGHSNQPQHF.

The chain links TRBV7-9 to TRBJ2-7, with D maybe TRBD1 (6 bases). The CDR3 covers 14 residues. V was shortened by 5 bases and J by 4 bases, with 15 bases between the two germline ends. Germline-derived CDR1 and CDR2 are SEHNR and FQNEAQ (reference sequence). CDR3 loop: CASSPPWDIYEQYF. The CDR3 DNA reads as TGTGCCAGCAGCCCCCCCTGGGACATATACGAGCAGTACTTC.

The chain joins TRBV7-2 to TRBJ2-1, with a weak D call TRBD1 (6 bases). With 7 bases removed from V and 7 bases from J, the gap between germline ends came to 14 bases. The CDR3 totals 13 residues. The V gene's germline CDR1 is SGHTA and CDR2 FQGNSA. As DNA, the CDR3 is TGTGCCAGCAACCGAAGGGACAAAAATGAGCAGTTCTTC. This gives the protein CASNRRDKNEQFF.

The V call is TRBV12-3 or TRBV12-4, the J call TRBJ1-6; a weak D match, TRBD1 (5 bases). The CDR3 contains 15 residues. V was clipped by 5 bases and J by 0 bases, with 8 bases between them. The CDR3 DNA follows: TGTGCCAGCAGTACAGGAGACTCCTATAATTCACCCCTCCACTTT. Residues: CASSTGDSYNSPLHF.

The chain combines TRBV7-2 with TRBJ1-3; possibly TRBD1 for D (5 bases). From germline, CDR1 is SGHTA and CDR2 FQGNSA. The CDR3 covers 18 residues. Between the trimmed V and J ends, which lost 1 base and 0 bases, there was a span of 16 bases. The CDR3 here is CASSLEKGRFFSGNTIYF. Written as DNA, the CDR3 is TGTGCCAGCAGCTTAGAGAAGGGACGCTTTTTCTCTGGAAACACCATATATTTT.

This clonotype came up a few times. The chain uses TRBV7-2 and TRBJ2-7; 7 bases line up with TRBD1. Germline values: CDR1 SGHTA, CDR2 FQGNSA. The CDR3 contains 15 residues. The ends lost 0 bases at V and 2 bases at J; junction bases unmatched: 4. CDR3 nucleotide sequence: TGTGCCAGCAGCTTAGCGGACAGGATGCCCTACGAGCAGTACTTC. Amino acids: CASSLADRMPYEQYF.

The V call is TRBV4-3, the J call TRBJ2-1; TRBD2 aligns across 8 bases. After removal of 0 bases from V and 5 bases from J, the junction contained 0 bases not matched to a gene. The germline V gene has CDR1 LGHNA and CDR2 YSLEER. There are 14 residues in the CDR3. The CDR3 is CASSQDGGDNEQFF. DNA of the CDR3: TGCGCCAGCAGCCAAGACGGGGGGGACAATGAGCAGTTCTTC.

Only a few counts were recorded for this clonotype. J is TRBJ2-2 and V is TRBV6-2 or TRBV6-3, with D possibly matching TRBD1 (6 bases). This CDR3 contains 16 residues. V was shortened by 5 bases and J by 3 bases, with 16 bases between the two germline ends. Germline assignment: CDR1 MNHEY and CDR2 SVGEGT. The CDR3 reads CASSPHRDLDTGELFF. In nucleotides, the CDR3 is TGTGCCAGCAGTCCCCACAGGGATTTGGACACCGGGGAGCTGTTTTTT.

This sequence joins TRBV7-8 and TRBJ1-6, with 7 bases that match TRBD1. This CDR3 region has 19 residues. Germline values: CDR1 SGHVS, CDR2 FQNEAQ. Trimming at V came to 5 bases and at J to 0 bases, leaving 13 bases not matched to a gene. This chain's CDR3 is CASSITRDSASSYNSPLHF. The CDR3 region has the DNA TGTGCCAGCAGCATCACCCGGGACAGTGCGAGCTCCTATAATTCACCCCTCCACTTT.

This clonotype was seen a handful of times. The chain combines TRBV6-2 or TRBV6-3 with TRBJ1-5; 8 bases align to TRBD1. This CDR3 contains 14 residues. Trimming at V came to 10 bases and at J to 3 bases, leaving 8 bases not matched to a gene. CDR1 is MNHEY, CDR2 SVGEGT, per germline. Here the CDR3 reads CATSGGIPNQPQHF. For the CDR3, the DNA is TGTGCCACCTCAGGGGGCATACCCAATCAGCCCCAGCATTTT.

This clonotype has just a few counts. The rearrangement joins TRBV5-1 to TRBJ1-5; no clear D. Per the germline V gene, CDR1 is SGHRS and CDR2 is YFSETQ. Trimming took off 6 bases at V and 6 bases at J, with 4 bases between the two ends. The CDR3 is 10 residues long. CDR3 protein: CASNRQPQHF. In DNA form, the CDR3 reads TGCGCCAGCAATCGTCAGCCCCAGCATTTT.

This rearrangement joins TRBV6-2 or TRBV6-3 to TRBJ2-6; tentative D call: TRBD1 (6 bases). The CDR3 runs 16 residues. The germline V and J ends were trimmed by 7 bases and 0 bases, with 13 bases remaining between them. Germline values: CDR1 MNHEY, CDR2 SVGEGT. Here the CDR3 reads CASKGHTPSGANVLTF. Here the CDR3 DNA reads TGTGCCAGCAAGGGACATACCCCCTCTGGGGCCAACGTCCTGACTTTC.

V is TRBV6-2 or TRBV6-3 and J is TRBJ2-7; TRBD1 might be the D (5 bases). CDR1 is MNHEY, CDR2 SVGEGT, per germline. This CDR3 spans 15 amino acids. Trimming stripped 8 bases from V and 2 bases from J, with 19 bases between. The CDR3 here is CASCKAMTATYEQYF. CDR3 DNA: TGTGCCAGCTGTAAGGCAATGACAGCGACCTACGAGCAGTACTTC.

This clonotype ranks as medium-sized. The chain couples TRBV11-2 to TRBJ2-7; TRBD2 aligns across 8 bases. Per germline, CDR1 SGHAT and CDR2 FQNNGV. The CDR3 is made up of 15 amino acids. The ends lost 5 bases at V and 3 bases at J; junction bases unmatched: 9. CDR3 sequence: CASSPGLSGVYEQYF. The CDR3 region has the DNA TGTGCCAGCAGCCCTGGGCTTAGCGGGGTCTACGAGCAGTACTTC.

This clonotype showed up just a few times. CDR3 DNA: TGTGCCAGCAGTACAGCCAACCGAGGAAACACCATATATTTT. It yields the protein CASSTANRGNTIYF. The V and J genes are TRBV6-8 and TRBJ1-3; D remains unclear. Germline values: CDR1 MNHGY, CDR2 SAAAGT. V lost 5 bases, J lost 4 bases, and 12 bases lay in between. CDR3 length equals 14 residues.

This clonotype was detected a few times. The rearrangement uses TRBV7-6 and TRBJ2-7; 7 nucleotides agree with TRBD2. J lost 2 bases, V lost 1 base, and 5 bases had no gene match. Germline loops: CDR1 SGHVS, CDR2 FNYEAQ. This CDR3 contains 15 residues. The chain's CDR3 is CASSLDLAETYEQYF. Written as DNA, the CDR3 is TGTGCCAGCAGCTTAGACCTAGCGGAGACCTACGAGCAGTACTTC.

V and J are TRBV7-2 and TRBJ2-7; 11 nucleotides agree with TRBD1. The CDR3 runs to 19 residues. J was trimmed by 1 base and V by 5 bases; bases with no gene match: 16. The germline V gene encodes CDR1 SGHTA and CDR2 FQGNSA. CDR3: CASSPGAGQGANPSYEQYF. DNA of the CDR3: TGTGCCAGCAGCCCTGGGGCCGGACAGGGGGCGAATCCTTCCTACGAGCAGTACTTC.

This chain uses TRBV7-6 with TRBJ2-7; 11 nucleotides line up with TRBD2. Germline assignment: CDR1 SGHVS and CDR2 FNYEAQ. The CDR3 spans 16 residues. After removal of 5 bases from V and 2 bases from J, the junction contained 8 bases not matched to a gene. The DNA of the CDR3 is TGTGCCAGCAGCCCAAAACTAGCGGGGGCGGCCTACGAGCAGTACTTC. It yields the protein CASSPKLAGAAYEQYF.